Here is one T cell receptor beta chain with its context. This record comes from a study of cytomegalovirus exposure and HLA in healthy donors. Sequencing was performed with immunoSEQ multiplex PCR; in TCRdb, only in-frame clones are kept and a portion is missing. The top ten clones hold under 2.5% of a sample with roughly 62,000 clones, around 94% of them seen once. Germline-derived CDR1 and CDR2 are SGHAT and FQDESV (reference sequence). The CDR3 length is 16 residues. Losses at the gene ends were 6 bases for V and 0 bases for J; bases not matched to a gene: 8. This sequence was found in a man younger than 35 in good health and CMV-seronegative. This chain links TRBV11-1 with TRBJ2-1; 7 positions match TRBD2. The sequenced material came from PBMCs. The CDR3 sequence: CASSPIAGLSYNEQFF. The CDR3 bases are TGTGCCAGCAGTCCTATAGCGGGCCTCTCCTACAATGAGCAGTTCTTC.